This T cell receptor (beta chain) was recorded in a study of chemoradiotherapy in HPV16-positive cancers. TCRdb keeps only in-frame clones here, not all; method: immunoSEQ multiplex PCR. The data contain fewer than 6,500 clones, about 85% of them singletons. Trimming removed 6 bases from V and 0 bases from J, with 3 bases in between. The V gene's germline CDR1 is MGHDK and CDR2 SYGVNS. The CDR3 totals 12 residues. This TCR came from a human donor with HPV-associated anogenital cancer. The sequences come from tumor tissue, collected from a patient who underwent chemoradiotherapy. The chain carries TRBV25-1 and TRBJ1-3, with unresolved D. CDR3 coding DNA: TGTGCCAGCAGGGCCTCTGGAAACACCATATATTTT. It is translated as CASRASGNTIYF. Variable domain in full (rest from reference TRBV25-1 and TRBJ1-3): EADIYQTPRYLVIGTGKKITLECSQTMGHDKMYWYQQDPGMELHLIHYSYGVNSTEKGDLSSESTVSRIRTEHFPLTLESARPSHTSQYLCASRASGNTIYFGEGSWLTVV.